This T cell receptor (beta chain) was profiled in a study of T cell changes during pregnancy in multiple sclerosis. Libraries were prepared by immunoSEQ multiplex PCR; TCRdb keeps only in-frame clonotypes and omits some of them. The repertoire consists of about 40,000 clones, with 94% occurring once and the leading ten covering over 1.5%. The CDR3 is made up of 14 amino acids. Trimming shortened V by 4 bases and J by 5 bases, and 14 bases separated the two germline ends. CDR1 MGHRA and CDR2 YSYEKL come from the germline V gene. The chain couples TRBV4-1 to TRBJ2-5, with a possible D match to TRBD2 (7 bases). This receptor was taken from a female donor with multiple sclerosis, enrolled in a pregnancy study. The material was peripheral blood, obtained in the third trimester of pregnancy. The CDR3 nucleotides read TGCGCCAGCAGCCGTGGGGGGGCGGAGGAGACCCAGTACTTC. Its translation: CASSRGGAEETQYF.